This T cell receptor (beta chain) was profiled in a study of shared clonotypes between healthy human individuals. Only in-frame clones appear in the TCRdb table, and some are missing; sequencing was by immunoSEQ multiplex PCR. Of 2 million to 2.5 million clones in the sample, approximately 93% were seen once. Material: naive CD4+ T cells from PBMCs. Stated subset: CD45RA+ positively selected. The sequence was obtained from a young man in good health. Some clones in this sample may be carry-over from other donors' samples.

The DNA of the CDR3 is TGTGCCAGCTCACCGGACAGGGAGAACACTGAAGCTTTCTTT. Its translation is CASSPDRENTEAFF. This chain uses TRBV18 with TRBJ1-1; 8 bases match TRBD1. CDR3 length: 14 residues. Trimming removed 3 bases from V and 1 base from J; junction bases left unmatched: 1. CDR1 is KGHSH and CDR2 is LQKENI in the germline V gene.